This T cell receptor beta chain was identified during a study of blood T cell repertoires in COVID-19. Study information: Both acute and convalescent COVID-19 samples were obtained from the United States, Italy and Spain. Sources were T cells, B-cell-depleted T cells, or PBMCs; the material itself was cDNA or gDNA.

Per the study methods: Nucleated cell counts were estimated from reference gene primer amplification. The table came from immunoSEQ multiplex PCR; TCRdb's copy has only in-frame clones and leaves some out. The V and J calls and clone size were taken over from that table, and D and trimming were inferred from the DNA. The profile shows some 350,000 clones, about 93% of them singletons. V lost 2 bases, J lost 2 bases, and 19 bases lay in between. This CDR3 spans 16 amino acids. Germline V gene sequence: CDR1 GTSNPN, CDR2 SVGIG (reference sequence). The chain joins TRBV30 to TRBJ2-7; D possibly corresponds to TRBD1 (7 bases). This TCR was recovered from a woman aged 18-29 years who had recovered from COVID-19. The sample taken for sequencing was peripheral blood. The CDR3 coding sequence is TGTGCCTGGAGTACCGGACAGGAGGGGAGACCCTACGAGCAGTACGTC. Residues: CAWSTGQEGRPYEQYV.